This is a list of T cell receptor beta chains from one sample in a study of naive and memory T cell subsets. From the UMI-ligation and nested PCR reads, TCRdb called clonotypes with MiXCR, one entry per CDR3 protein. The repertoire consists of roughly 97,000 distinct CDR3 sequences, with about 14% occurring once and the leading ten covering about 3%. What was sequenced was naive CD8+ T cells from blood. These receptors all come from a human donor in good health. Each CDR3 is given with its conserved first and last residue. Rows give clone size only sometimes, using once, few, many, or a class for an expanded clone.

J: TRBJ2-4; V: TRBV15; size: .; CDR3: CATSSAPGPKNIQYF
J: TRBJ1-2; V: TRBV28; size: .; CDR3: CASGKRTELYGYTF
J: TRBJ2-1; V: TRBV29-1; size: few; CDR3: CSARDSQSHEQFF
J: TRBJ2-2; V: TRBV4-3; size: .; CDR3: CASSQTAGGNTGELFF
J: TRBJ1-1; V: TRBV3-1; size: .; CDR3: CASEAGEGIEAFF
J: TRBJ2-7; V: TRBV18; size: many; CDR3: CASSPRDSSYEQYF
J: TRBJ2-7; V: TRBV27; size: few; CDR3: CASSPTPSYEQYF
J: TRBJ2-6; V: TRBV30; size: .; CDR3: CAWSVGSGANVLTF
J: TRBJ2-7; V: TRBV20-1; size: .; CDR3: CSASTGAEQYF
J: TRBJ2-5; V: TRBV13; size: few; CDR3: CASSLGLAGVTETQYF
J: TRBJ2-7; V: TRBV28; size: few; CDR3: CATDDSYEQYF
J: TRBJ1-4; V: TRBV12-3/TRBV12-4; size: few; CDR3: CASYAGTGVEKLFF
J: TRBJ2-1; V: TRBV7-9; size: .; CDR3: CASSLLEGYQFF
J: TRBJ2-1; V: TRBV28; size: few; CDR3: CALSGGASYNEQFF
J: TRBJ2-7; V: TRBV6-2/TRBV6-3; size: many; CDR3: CASSPRTSGSPPYEQYF
J: TRBJ2-7; V: TRBV5-6; size: .; CDR3: CASSLAHGQGFEQYF
J: TRBJ2-7; V: TRBV4-3; size: many; CDR3: CASSQDRDAAYEQYF
J: TRBJ2-4; V: TRBV15; size: few; CDR3: CATSPRGVKNIQYF
J: TRBJ2-7; V: TRBV28; size: .; CDR3: CASTPRGWRGQYF
J: TRBJ2-3; V: TRBV12-5; size: .; CDR3: CASGLGTGTDTQYF
J: TRBJ1-5; V: TRBV7-9; size: .; CDR3: CASSPGDSNQPQHF
J: TRBJ2-7; V: TRBV4-3; size: few; CDR3: CASSQDRPGPYEQYF